Each of the 24 T cell receptor beta chains below was sequenced from the same sample in a study of blood T cell repertoires in COVID-19 (dated by TCRdb to 2020 to 2021). The receptor library was made with the immunoSEQ multiplex PCR assay. The table comes from immuneACCESS by way of TCRdb, which keeps in-frame sequences with V and J called. Part of the clones is missing from these tables; in studies checked, under half for an unresolved V gene and the rest for unknown reasons. The sample table holds about 380,000 clones, of which more than 75% were seen once. In total, the top ten clones hold less than 1.5% of the sample. The sample was PBMCs or T cells enriched from blood (not recorded which). The receptors derive from a woman aged 18-29 years who had recovered from COVID-19.

Details on this clone: The junction and the germline gene differ at one end; a read error may be behind it. The chain recombines TRBV7-7 with TRBJ1-4; possible D gene TRBD1, 6 bases. CDR1 and CDR2 (germline): SSHAT, FNYEAQ (reference sequence). This CDR3 region has 15 residues. Here the CDR3 DNA reads TGTGCTAGCAGCAACACCGCAGGGGTGGGAGAAAAACTGTTTTTT. Translating gives CASSNTAGVGEKLFF.

This rearrangement joins TRBV9 to TRBJ2-1, with 10 bases identical to TRBD2. This CDR3 contains 15 residues. Germline assignment: CDR1 SGDLS and CDR2 YYNGEE. With 1 base clipped from V and 6 bases from J, the junction kept 4 bases outside the gene matches. CDR3 nucleotides: TGTGCCAGCAGCGTATGGGCTAGCGGGGGCAATGAGCAGTTCTTC. It translates to CASSVWASGGNEQFF.

The chain combines TRBV9 with TRBJ2-3; 7 positions match TRBD1. With V trimmed by 0 bases and J by 6 bases, 7 bases remained unmatched. CDR3 length: 15 amino acids. Germline loops: CDR1 SGDLS, CDR2 YYNGEE. CDR3 protein: CASSVEQGQADTQYF. For the CDR3, the DNA is TGTGCCAGCAGCGTAGAACAGGGGCAGGCGGATACGCAGTATTTT.

The rearrangement uses TRBV10-3 and TRBJ1-2; D might be TRBD1 (5 bases). There are 14 residues in the CDR3. CDR1 ENHRY and CDR2 SYGVKD come from the germline V gene. The ends were cut back, 4 bases at V and 3 bases at J, with 12 bases in the middle. CDR3 sequence (DNA): TGTGCCATCAGTGTCGCAGGGCCGGACTATGGCTACACCTTC. Amino acids: CAISVAGPDYGYTF.

The table lists this clone with a count of one. The V gene is TRBV5-5, the J gene TRBJ2-7; 7 nucleotides line up with TRBD1. Per germline, CDR1 SGHKS and CDR2 YYEKEE (reference sequence). This CDR3 spans 15 amino acids. Trimming at V came to 6 bases and at J to 2 bases, leaving 11 bases not matched to a gene. CDR3 bases: TGTGCCAGCACGATCGGGGAGACAGGGACCTACGAGCAGTACTTC. Translation gives CASTIGETGTYEQYF.

This chain uses TRBV11-2 with TRBJ1-4, with D possibly matching TRBD1 (6 bases). V was trimmed by 1 base and J by 4 bases, leaving 10 bases between them. This CDR3 has 15 amino acids. CDR1 and CDR2 (germline): SGHAT, FQNNGV. DNA of the CDR3: TGTGCCAGCAGCTTAGCGGACAGAAGTAATGAAAAACTGTTTTTT. Its translation: CASSLADRSNEKLFF. Complete variable domain (other parts from reference TRBV11-2 and TRBJ1-4): EAGVAQSPRYKIIEKRQSVAFWCNPISGHATLYWYQQILGQGPKLLIQFQNNGVVDDSQLPKDRFSAERLKGVDSTLKIQPAKLEDSAVYLCASSLADRSNEKLFFGSGTQLSVL.

The chain combines TRBV11-3 with TRBJ2-3, with D perhaps matching TRBD1 (6 bases). This CDR3 is 15 amino acids long. Per germline, CDR1 SGHNT and CDR2 YENEEA. V was shortened by 0 bases and J by 6 bases, with 13 bases between the two germline ends. Here the CDR3 reads CASSLDLQGRDTQYF. CDR3 sequence (DNA): TGTGCCAGCAGCTTAGATTTGCAGGGGCGGGATACGCAGTATTTT.

The rearrangement uses TRBV9 and TRBJ1-2; D is unclear. In germline, CDR1 is SGDLS, CDR2 YYNGEE. The CDR3 covers 15 residues. V was pared by 4 bases and J by 0 bases, with 13 bases between. CDR3 DNA sequence: TGTGCCAGCAGCCCCCGCGGCACCTCTAACTATGGCTACACCTTC. Translating it yields CASSPRGTSNYGYTF.

The CDR3 region is CASSPSTGGNYGYTF. The CDR3 region has the DNA TGTGCCAGCAGCCCTTCGACAGGGGGGAACTATGGCTACACCTTC. The genes are TRBV6-4 and TRBJ1-2, with 9 bases that match TRBD1. The CDR3 length is 15 residues. Trimming at V came to 6 bases and at J to 2 bases, leaving 7 bases not matched to a gene. Germline V gene lookup returns CDR1 MRHNA and CDR2 SNTAGT.

V gene TRBV7-6 combines with J gene TRBJ1-3; D might be TRBD1 (6 bases). V lost 2 bases and J lost 2, with 16 bases in between. Germline V lookup: CDR1 SGHVS, CDR2 FNYEAQ. This CDR3 comprises 17 residues. This chain's CDR3 is CASSLFPRQDPGNTIYF. CDR3 sequence (DNA): TGTGCCAGCAGCTTATTCCCCCGACAGGATCCTGGAAACACCATATATTTT.

The chain joins TRBV6-5 to TRBJ1-3; 7 bases align to TRBD1. J was trimmed by 0 bases and V by 5 bases; bases with no gene match: 4. The CDR3 length is 15 residues. The germline gives CDR1 MNHEY, CDR2 SVGAGI. The DNA of the CDR3 is TGTGCCAGCAGTCGGGGGACAGACTCTGGAAACACCATATATTTT. Translation: CASSRGTDSGNTIYF.

The V call is TRBV29-1, the J call TRBJ2-7; 8 nucleotides agree with TRBD1. The CDR3 runs to 13 residues. Germline V lookup: CDR1 SQVTM, CDR2 ANQGSEA. Trimming at V came to 5 bases and at J to 2 bases, leaving 5 bases not matched to a gene. CDR3 in DNA: TGCAGCGTTAACTTACAGGGGGCCTACGAGCAGTACTTC. Protein product: CSVNLQGAYEQYF.

The CDR3 sequence is CAISESAGDFNYGYTF. CDR3 DNA sequence: TGTGCCATCAGTGAGTCGGCCGGGGACTTCAACTATGGCTACACCTTC. The chain combines TRBV10-3 with TRBJ1-2, with a weak D call TRBD1 (5 bases). V lost 0 bases and J lost 2, with 13 bases in between. The CDR3 has 16 amino acids. Germline loops: CDR1 ENHRY, CDR2 SYGVKD.

This chain joins TRBV28 and TRBJ1-4; no reliable D call. The CDR3 is 12 residues long. V was clipped by 5 bases and J by 8 bases, with 9 bases between them. CDR1 MDHEN and CDR2 SYDVKM come from the germline V gene. The CDR3 protein is CASSPRKEKLFF. The DNA for the CDR3 is TGTGCCAGCAGTCCCAGGAAGGAAAAACTGTTTTTT.

The chain employs TRBV18 and TRBJ1-2; TRBD1 might be the D (5 bases). V was pared by 4 bases and J by 3 bases, with 18 bases between. The CDR3 is made up of 16 amino acids. Germline V gene data show CDR1 as KGHSH and CDR2 as LQKENI. CDR3 bases: TGTGCCAGCTCACGAGCTCAGGGCCTCACTTACTATGGCTACACCTTC. Encoded protein: CASSRAQGLTYYGYTF. Full variable domain (missing parts from reference TRBV18 and TRBJ1-2): NAGVMQNPRHLVRRRGQEARLRCSPMKGHSHVYWYRQLPEEGLKFMVYLQKENIIDESGMPKERFSAEFPKEGPSILRIQQVVRGDSAAYFCASSRAQGLTYYGYTFGSGTRLTVV.

The rearrangement links TRBV5-1 to TRBJ2-7, with 12 bases matching TRBD1. Germline trimming cut 1 base from V and 5 bases from J; bases unmatched to any gene: 4. This CDR3 comprises 15 residues. CDR1 and CDR2 from the germline V gene are SGHRS and YFSETQ. CDR3 residues: CASSLLGTGGNEQYF. The DNA of the CDR3 is TGCGCCAGCAGCTTGCTTGGGACAGGGGGCAACGAGCAGTACTTC.

This clone was found once. CDR3 amino acids: CASSPSPDRGHEQYF. CDR3 sequence (DNA): TGTGCCAGCAGTCCATCCCCGGACAGGGGCCACGAGCAGTACTTC. The rearrangement links TRBV6-5 to TRBJ2-7; 9 nucleotides agree with TRBD1. This CDR3 region has 15 residues. With V trimmed by 5 bases and J by 5 bases, 10 bases remained unmatched. Germline CDR1 is MNHEY and CDR2 is SVGAGI.

This clone was observed once. This chain connects TRBV7-2 to TRBJ1-1; the match to TRBD1 covers 10 bases. The CDR3 contains 15 residues. The ends lost 6 bases at V and 4 bases at J; junction bases unmatched: 8. The germline V gene encodes CDR1 SGHTA and CDR2 FQGNSA. The DNA for the CDR3 is TGTGCCAGCAGAGGACGGACAGGGGGGATCACTGAAGCTTTCTTT. Translated, it gives CASRGRTGGITEAFF. The full variable domain, its missing parts supplied by reference TRBV7-2 and TRBJ1-1, is GAGVSQSPSNKVTEKGKDVELRCDPISGHTALYWYRQSLGQGLEFLIYFQGNSAPDKSGLPSDRFSAERTGGSVSTLTIQRTQQEDSAVYLCASRGRTGGITEAFFGQGTRLTVV.

The J gene is TRBJ1-4, the V gene TRBV18, with 8 bases aligning to TRBD1. Trimming removed 1 base from V and 1 base from J; junction bases left unmatched: 2. This CDR3 comprises 16 residues. Germline lookup yields CDR1 KGHSH and CDR2 LQKENI. The CDR3 here is CASSPRGTGTNEKLFF. CDR3 nucleotide sequence: TGTGCCAGCTCACCACGCGGGACAGGAACTAATGAAAAACTGTTTTTT. Drawing the rest from reference TRBV18 and TRBJ1-4, the complete variable domain is NAGVMQNPRHLVRRRGQEARLRCSPMKGHSHVYWYRQLPEEGLKFMVYLQKENIIDESGMPKERFSAEFPKEGPSILRIQQVVRGDSAAYFCASSPRGTGTNEKLFFGSGTQLSVL.

The chain uses TRBV29-1 and TRBJ2-5; 10 nucleotides align to TRBD1. The CDR3 loop spans 12 amino acids. With 7 bases clipped from V and 2 bases from J, the junction kept 1 base outside the gene matches. Germline values: CDR1 SQVTM, CDR2 ANQGSEA. The CDR3 region is CSAGQGQETQYF. The CDR3 DNA reads TGCAGCGCGGGACAGGGGCAAGAGACCCAGTACTTC.

The gene calls are TRBV6-1 and TRBJ1-5; D remains ambiguous. The CDR3 runs 16 residues. CDR1 and CDR2 (germline): MNHNS, SASEGT. Trimming removed 4 bases at V and 2 bases at J, with 15 bases between. The CDR3 spells CASSAEIGVRNQPQHF. The CDR3, as DNA: TGTGCCAGCAGTGCTGAGATCGGGGTGCGCAATCAGCCCCAGCATTTT.

The rearrangement uses TRBV15 and TRBJ2-5, with D tentatively TRBD1 (5 bases). Germline assignment: CDR1 LNHNV and CDR2 YYDKDF (reference sequence). V was clipped by 0 bases and J by 2 bases, with 16 bases between them. The CDR3 is 17 residues long. The DNA for the CDR3 is TGTGCCACCAGCAGAGATCGTGGGGCTGGACCACAAGAGACCCAGTACTTC. Residues: CATSRDRGAGPQETQYF. Using reference TRBV15 and TRBJ2-5 for the parts outside the CDR3, the full variable domain is DAMVIQNPRYQVTQFGKPVTLSCSQTLNHNVMYWYQQKSSQAPKLLFHYYDKDFNNEADTPDNFQSRRPNTSFCFLDIRSPGLGDTAMYLCATSRDRGAGPQETQYFGPGTRLLVL.

The chain links TRBV5-1 to TRBJ1-6; D remains ambiguous. The CDR3 runs 16 residues. CDR1 SGHRS and CDR2 YFSETQ come from the germline V gene. V was cut by 4 bases and J by 1 base, with 12 bases left in between. The CDR3 loop is CASSEGYGSYNSPLHF. The CDR3, as DNA: TGCGCCAGCAGCGAAGGCTACGGGTCCTATAATTCACCCCTCCACTTT.

V usage is TRBV6-4 and J usage is TRBJ2-6; TRBD2 might be the D (6 bases). V dropped 6 bases and J dropped 2 bases, with 20 bases sitting between them. CDR1 is MRHNA, CDR2 SNTAGT, per germline. This CDR3 region has 18 residues. Here the CDR3 reads CASSRHRESGAGANVLTF. CDR3 bases: TGTGCCAGCAGCCGACACCGGGAGAGCGGCGCTGGGGCCAACGTCCTGACTTTC.